This T cell receptor beta chain was found in a study of blood T cell repertoires in COVID-19. TCRdb's table, derived via immunoSEQ multiplex PCR, lists solely in-frame clones and lacks some. The data show fewer than 200,000 clones, roughly 79% seen once. The CDR3 runs to 16 residues. The germline V gene has CDR1 SQVTM and CDR2 ANQGSEA. V lost 2 bases, J lost 1 base, and 8 bases stayed unmatched. The chain couples TRBV29-1 to TRBJ2-1, with 7 positions matching TRBD1. The receptor's source is a woman older than 75 with COVID-19, enrolled during active disease. The sequenced sample consisted of peripheral blood. This chain's CDR3 is CSVELSEQGSYNEQFF. The CDR3 nucleotides are TGCAGCGTTGAATTGTCCGAACAGGGGTCCTACAATGAGCAGTTCTTC.